This T cell receptor (beta chain) was retrieved from a study of Graves' ophthalmopathy and Graves' hyperthyroidism (dated by TCRdb to the late 2010s). Broadly, across the study: Peripheral blood samples were taken at the time of initial diagnosis, before any treatment was given. In total, 135 blood samples were TCR-sequenced: 40 to 45 ophthalmopathy, 75 hyperthyroidism and some 17 hyperthyroidism-to-ophthalmopathy patients. The approximately 90 discovery patients were randomly split 7:3 into training and test sets. Following sampling, methimazole starting at 30 mg daily was administered to hyperthyroidism patients, and high-dose intravenous methylprednisolone was administered to ophthalmopathy patients. To tell Graves' ophthalmopathy apart from Graves' hyperthyroidism, and to predict which patients would progress to ophthalmopathy, the study relied on TCR beta repertoire signatures. To explore V-J signatures that distinguish ophthalmopathy from hyperthyroidism, a discovery set of about a hundred patients was enrolled, made up of about 40 with ophthalmopathy and some 60 with stable hyperthyroidism. In five or six hyperthyroidism patients, T-cell repertoires of thyroid tissue and blood were compared. For independent validation, a separate cohort was made up of roughly 19 hyperthyroidism patients plus 17 patients who later progressed from hyperthyroidism to ophthalmopathy.

From its cysteine to its phenylalanine, the CDR3 spans 14 amino acids. The kept DNA is CDR3 alone, 42 bases in frame from the first base. V is cut back by 3 bases and J by 3 bases, with 4 bases in the junction unmatched. CDR1 is given as MDHEN and CDR2 as SYDVKM, both from the germline V gene. General findings and caveats noted by the study authors: In validation, the model predicted ophthalmopathy progression with roughly 68% sensitivity and 72.22% specificity; some 13 predicted patients were CT-confirmed with GO in a median of approximately 6.2 months. Sample size was not statistically predetermined, and group allocation was not concealed from the investigators. Most expanded thyroid clonotypes with frequency above 0.001 were also detected in blood, suggesting blood repertoires may reflect the thyroid immune response. In cross-validation, the 13-signature model distinguished ophthalmopathy from stable hyperthyroidism with 85% to 90% sensitivity and 81.08% specificity, and in the test set the corresponding values were 80% and 75%.

A patient counted as having stable hyperthyroidism if there was no progression to ophthalmopathy within 18 months of follow-up. Hyperthyroidism patients were newly diagnosed, with disease duration under 2 months, and aged 18 to 65 years. Anyone with other autoimmune diseases, uncontrolled infections, pregnancy or lactation was excluded from the study. Diagnosis was based on clinical symptoms, serum thyroxine, TRAb, thyroid ultrasound and orbital computed tomography. Using Ficoll-Paque density gradient centrifugation, PBMCs were isolated from over 8.5 ml of fresh peripheral blood. Total RNA was extracted with Trizol reagent and quality-checked on an Agilent 2100 Bioanalyzer. This clonotype was detected ten times or more. Its antigen is currently not known. Base qualities are missing; no much larger clone stands one base away. For repertoire sequencing, the TCR beta CDR3 regions were amplified from RNA transcripts. A first-round RT-PCR used HTBI primers with the Qiagen OneStep RT-PCR kit, followed by a second-round multiplex PCR, size selection and purification. The libraries underwent paired-end sequencing with 100 bp reads on an Illumina HiSeq2000. Processing in the source paper ran as follows. SOAPnuke was used to process the reads, throwing out any read that had adapters, had uncalled bases, had a mean Phred below 15, or lacked an exact constant-primer or identifier match. COPE v1.2.5 was used to merge the high-quality paired reads. Each unique nucleotide sequence was treated as a clonotype, and MiTCR v1.1 was used to align the clonotypes to the IMGT TRB V, D and J references. The analysis was limited to V-J combinations with a frequency above 0.0001, which together covered around 99% of the repertoires. A TCR clonal expansion and chaos score per V-J combination was defined as the ratio of F50 clonal expansion to chaos observed in the TCRdist matrix. Welch's t-statistics and random forest were used to narrow the features down to around twelve V-J combinations, which were then fed into a naive Bayes classifier. The similarity between thyroid and blood repertoires was quantified using the Morisita-Horn index. TCRdb trimmed public reads at Q25 via fastp, called clones via MiXCR and kept in-frame beta chains. When rows share a CDR3 protein, they turn into one entry using the most common DNA and genes. TCRdb, not the original authors, processed these V and J calls. This sample lists hundreds of thousands of distinct CDR3 sequences; about 24% were detected once. Jointly, the top ten make up approximately 7% of the sample.

The sequenced material came from peripheral blood. This receptor was identified in a young woman with stable Graves' hyperthyroidism. Some clones in this sample may be carry-over from other donors' samples. Donor details come from another sample of the same person, matched by shared clones. Rearrangement joined TRBV28 to TRBJ1-1; the central 7 bases match TRBD1. This receptor has the CDR3 CASSFGDRYTEAFF. The nucleotides are TGTGCCAGCAGTTTCGGGGACAGATACACTGAAGCTTTCTTT. Joined to the reference TRBV28 and TRBJ1-1 proteins, this CDR3 gives the full variable domain: DVKVTQSSRYLVKRTGEKVFLECVQDMDHENMFWYRQDPGLGLRLIYFSYDVKMKEKGDIPEGYSVSREKKERFSLILESASTNQTSMYLCASSFGDRYTEAFFGQGTRLTVV.